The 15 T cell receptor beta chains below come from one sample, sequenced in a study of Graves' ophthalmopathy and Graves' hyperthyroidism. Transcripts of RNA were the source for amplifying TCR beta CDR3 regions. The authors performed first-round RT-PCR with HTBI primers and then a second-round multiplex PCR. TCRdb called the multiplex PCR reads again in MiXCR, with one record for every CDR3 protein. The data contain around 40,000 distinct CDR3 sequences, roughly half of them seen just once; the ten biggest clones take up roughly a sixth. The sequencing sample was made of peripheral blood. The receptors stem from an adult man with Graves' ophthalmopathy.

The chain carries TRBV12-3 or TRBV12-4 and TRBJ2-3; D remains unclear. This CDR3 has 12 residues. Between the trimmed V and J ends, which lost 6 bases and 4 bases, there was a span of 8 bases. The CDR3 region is CASREGADTQYF. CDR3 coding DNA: TGTGCCAGCAGAGAAGGAGCAGATACGCAGTATTTT.

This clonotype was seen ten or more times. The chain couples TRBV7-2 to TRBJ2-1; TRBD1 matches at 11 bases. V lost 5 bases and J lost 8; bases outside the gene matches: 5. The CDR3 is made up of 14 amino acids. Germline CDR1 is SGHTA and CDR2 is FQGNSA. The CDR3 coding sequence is TGTGCCAGCAGCCTGGACAGGGGGCTGGATGAGCAGTTCTTC. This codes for CASSLDRGLDEQFF.

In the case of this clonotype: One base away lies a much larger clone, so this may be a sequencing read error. The CDR3 loop is CASRRTSGYSNQPQHF. CDR3 nucleotides: TGTGCCAGCAGACGTACGTCCGGGTACAGCAATCAGCCCCAGCATTTT. This chain uses TRBV27 with TRBJ1-5; D is ambiguous. The CDR3 covers 16 residues. Germline V gene sequence: CDR1 MNHEY, CDR2 SMNVEV (reference sequence). Trimming shortened V by 6 bases and J by 1 base, and 16 bases separated the two germline ends.

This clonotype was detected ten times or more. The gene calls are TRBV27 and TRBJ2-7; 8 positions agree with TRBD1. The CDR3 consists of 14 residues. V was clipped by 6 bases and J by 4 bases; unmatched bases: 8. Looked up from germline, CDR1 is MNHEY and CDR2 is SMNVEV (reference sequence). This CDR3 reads CASSGQGSSYEQYF. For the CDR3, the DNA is TGTGCCAGCAGCGGACAGGGTTCCAGTTACGAGCAGTACTTC.

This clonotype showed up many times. The CDR3 DNA follows: TGTGCCAGCAGTGAGCGGGGGGGCGGATTAAATGAGCAGTTCTTC. Its translation: CASSERGGGLNEQFF. The V gene is TRBV12-3 or TRBV12-4, the J gene TRBJ2-1; 10 nucleotides agree with TRBD2. J lost 7 bases, V lost 5 bases, and 8 bases had no gene match. The CDR3 loop spans 15 amino acids.

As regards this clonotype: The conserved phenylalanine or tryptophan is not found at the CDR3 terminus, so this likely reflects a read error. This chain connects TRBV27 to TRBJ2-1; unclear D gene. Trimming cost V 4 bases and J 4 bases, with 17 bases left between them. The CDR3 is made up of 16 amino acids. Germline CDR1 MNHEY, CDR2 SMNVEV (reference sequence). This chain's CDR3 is CASSYKVLPGYNEQFL. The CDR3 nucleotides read TGTGCCAGCAGTTATAAGGTTCTACCCGGGTACAATGAGCAGTTCTTA.

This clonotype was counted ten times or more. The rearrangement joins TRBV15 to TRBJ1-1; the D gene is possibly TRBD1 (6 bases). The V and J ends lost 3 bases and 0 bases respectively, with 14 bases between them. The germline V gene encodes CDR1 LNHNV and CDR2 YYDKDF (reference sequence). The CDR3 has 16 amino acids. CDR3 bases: TGTGCCACCAGCAGTGGGGGCGTGGGAATGAACACTGAAGCTTTCTTT. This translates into CATSSGGVGMNTEAFF.

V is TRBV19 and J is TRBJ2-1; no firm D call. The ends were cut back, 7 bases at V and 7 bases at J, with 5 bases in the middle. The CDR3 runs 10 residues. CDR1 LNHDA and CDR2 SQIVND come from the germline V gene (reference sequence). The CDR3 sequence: CASKGNEQFF. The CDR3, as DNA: TGTGCCAGTAAAGGAAATGAGCAGTTCTTC.

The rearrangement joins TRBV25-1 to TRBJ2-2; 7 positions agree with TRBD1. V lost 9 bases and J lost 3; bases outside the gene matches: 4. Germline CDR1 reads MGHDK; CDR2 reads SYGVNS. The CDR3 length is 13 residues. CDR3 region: CARQGKYTGELFF. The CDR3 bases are TGTGCCAGACAGGGGAAGTACACCGGGGAGCTGTTTTTT.

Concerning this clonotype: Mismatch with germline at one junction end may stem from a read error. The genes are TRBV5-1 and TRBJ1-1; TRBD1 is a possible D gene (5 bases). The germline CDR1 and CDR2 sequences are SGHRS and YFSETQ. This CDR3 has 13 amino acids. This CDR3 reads CASSSTVNTEACF. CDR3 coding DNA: TGCGCCAGCAGCTCGACAGTGAACACTGAAGCCTGCTTT.

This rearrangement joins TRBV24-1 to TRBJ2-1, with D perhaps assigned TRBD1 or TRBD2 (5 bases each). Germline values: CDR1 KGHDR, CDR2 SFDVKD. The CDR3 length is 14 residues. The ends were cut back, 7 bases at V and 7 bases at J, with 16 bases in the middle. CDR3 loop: CATSKKGTGNEQFF. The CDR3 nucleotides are TGTGCCACCAGCAAAAAAGGGACGGGAAATGAGCAGTTCTTC.

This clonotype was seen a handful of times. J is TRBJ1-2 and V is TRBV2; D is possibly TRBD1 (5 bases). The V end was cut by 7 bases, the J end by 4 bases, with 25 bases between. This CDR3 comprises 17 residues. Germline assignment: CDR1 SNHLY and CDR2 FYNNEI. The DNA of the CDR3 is TGTGCCAGCACCTCAGGGTTCAGGTTACCGCGCAGCTATGGCTACACCTTC. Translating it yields CASTSGFRLPRSYGYTF.

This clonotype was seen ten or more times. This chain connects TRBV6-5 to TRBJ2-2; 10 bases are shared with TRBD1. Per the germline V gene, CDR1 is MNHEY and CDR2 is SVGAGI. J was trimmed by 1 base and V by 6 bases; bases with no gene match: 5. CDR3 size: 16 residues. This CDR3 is CASSPRTGGNTGELFF. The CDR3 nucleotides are TGTGCCAGCAGCCCCCGGACAGGGGGGAACACCGGGGAGCTGTTTTTT.

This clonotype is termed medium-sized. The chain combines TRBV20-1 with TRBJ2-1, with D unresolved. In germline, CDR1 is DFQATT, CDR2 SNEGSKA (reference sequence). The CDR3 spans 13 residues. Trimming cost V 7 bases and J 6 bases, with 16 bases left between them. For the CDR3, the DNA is TGCAGTGTCCTAGAAGGTGAAATCAATGAGCAGTTCTTC. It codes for CSVLEGEINEQFF.

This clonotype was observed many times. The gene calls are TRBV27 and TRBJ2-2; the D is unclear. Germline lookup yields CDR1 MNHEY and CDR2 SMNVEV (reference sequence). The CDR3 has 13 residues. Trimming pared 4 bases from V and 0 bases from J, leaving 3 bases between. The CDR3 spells CASSWTNTGELFF. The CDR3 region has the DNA TGTGCCAGCAGTTGGACGAACACCGGGGAGCTGTTTTTT.